This T cell receptor beta chain is drawn from a study of cytomegalovirus exposure and HLA in healthy donors. Overall study results and limits: Other equally common chains were less clonally expanded than HLA-associated TCR beta chains, a later analysis showed. A link between a missense DCLRE1C variant and TCR beta V- and J-gene trimming emerged from a later analysis. TCR beta sequences reportedly predicted most subjects' HLA-A and HLA-B alleles accurately. It was around 160 TCR beta chains that were listed as cytomegalovirus-associated.

Primers: 60 Vbeta forward and 13 Jbeta reverse. Measured with immunoSEQ multiplex PCR; TCRdb has only the in-frame clones, and not every one. Seen here are under 150,000 clones, over 70% observed once, and the top ten hold 6.8%. As concerns this clone: Its antigen is currently unknown.

V lost 0 bases and J 3 bases, leaving 9 bases between the germline ends. Germline V gene lookup returns CDR1 MGHRA and CDR2 YSYEKL. CDR3 length equals 14 residues. This chain links TRBV4-1 with TRBJ2-7; D is uncertain. The specimen was PBMCs. The receptor was isolated from a man aged 35-49 years in good health and CMV-seropositive. The CDR3 sequence is CASSQDPSVYEQYF. CDR3 nucleotide sequence: TGCGCCAGCAGCCAAGATCCCAGCGTCTACGAGCAGTACTTC.